These 28 T cell receptor beta chains share one sample of origin, sequenced in a study of Graves' ophthalmopathy and Graves' hyperthyroidism. As the template, RNA transcripts were used to amplify TCR beta CDR3 regions. RT-PCR in the first round used HTBI primers; a second-round multiplex PCR followed. TCRdb called the multiplex PCR reads again in MiXCR, with one record for every CDR3 protein. The sample holds under 200,000 distinct CDR3 sequences, 30% to 45% seen once. The sample consisted of peripheral blood. All receptors come from a woman in her 40s with Graves' ophthalmopathy.

The DNA for the CDR3 is TGTGCCAGCAGTTACGCCAGGGAAGAGACCCAGTACTTC. This sequence encodes CASSYAREETQYF. The V gene is TRBV6-5, the J gene TRBJ2-5; weak D call: TRBD1 (5 bases). Germline V lookup: CDR1 MNHEY, CDR2 SVGAGI. Trimming took 2 bases from V and 3 from J, leaving 7 bases between them. This CDR3 has 13 residues.

At least ten counts were recorded for this clonotype. The chain links TRBV12-3 or TRBV12-4 to TRBJ2-2, with D hard to call. CDR3 length: 15 amino acids. Deletions cut 6 bases from V and 1 base from J, with 12 bases between. CDR3 DNA sequence: TGTGCCAGCAGCCCACCGCCAGTGAACACCGGGGAGCTGTTTTTT. It codes for CASSPPPVNTGELFF.

This clonotype was recorded many times. The V call is TRBV12-3 or TRBV12-4, the J call TRBJ1-1, with 10 bases identical to TRBD1. The CDR3 consists of 20 residues. The junction had 15 bases not matched to a gene; V was cut back by 0 bases and J by 2 bases. CDR3 loop: CASSLAGQGQRWVVNTEAFF. The CDR3 nucleotides are TGTGCCAGCAGTTTAGCGGGACAGGGGCAGAGGTGGGTAGTAAACACTGAAGCTTTCTTT.

At least ten counts were recorded for this clonotype. The chain carries TRBV7-6 and TRBJ2-7; D possibly corresponds to TRBD1 (6 bases). V gave up 3 bases and J gave up 3 bases, with 21 bases separating them. The CDR3 covers 17 residues. CDR1 SGHVS and CDR2 FNYEAQ come from the germline V gene. CDR3 protein: CASSFPKVGQTGYEQYF. CDR3 in DNA: TGTGCCAGCAGCTTCCCGAAGGTGGGGCAGACAGGCTACGAGCAGTACTTC.

The chain carries TRBV25-1 and TRBJ1-2, with 7 nucleotides matching TRBD1. This CDR3 comprises 15 residues. J was trimmed by 4 bases and V by 1 base; bases with no gene match: 6. Germline values: CDR1 MGHDK, CDR2 SYGVNS. The DNA for the CDR3 is TGTGCCAGCAGTGAATCGACAGGGACTCTCTATGGCTACACCTTC. Amino acid sequence: CASSESTGTLYGYTF.

The gene calls are TRBV28 and TRBJ2-7; D is undetermined. CDR1 and CDR2 (germline): MDHEN, SYDVKM. V was trimmed by 2 bases and J by 3 bases, leaving 8 bases between them. The CDR3 is made up of 13 amino acids. In nucleotides, the CDR3 is TGTGCCAGCAGTTTAGCGAGCGTCTACGAGCAGTACTTC. Amino acids: CASSLASVYEQYF.

This clonotype was seen at least ten times. The chain is built from TRBV30 and TRBJ1-2; unclear D gene. V was shortened by 2 bases and J by 4 bases, with 11 bases between the two germline ends. Germline CDR1 is GTSNPN and CDR2 is SVGIG (reference sequence). CDR3 length: 13 amino acids. Here the CDR3 reads CAWSKGNGYGYTF. The CDR3 bases are TGTGCCTGGAGTAAGGGTAATGGCTATGGCTACACCTTC.

The V gene is TRBV28, the J gene TRBJ1-1, with TRBD1 as a possible D gene (6 bases). The CDR3 extends over 13 amino acids. From germline, CDR1 is MDHEN and CDR2 SYDVKM. The V gene lost 6 bases and the J gene lost 5 bases, with 13 bases spanning the gap. CDR3 sequence reads: CASSGGGQTEAFF. CDR3 in DNA: TGTGCCAGCAGCGGAGGGGGGCAAACTGAAGCTTTCTTT.

This clonotype was detected many times. The chain recombines TRBV20-1 with TRBJ2-5; TRBD1 matches 11 bases. The CDR3 length is 14 residues. Germline lookup yields CDR1 DFQATT and CDR2 SNEGSKA (reference sequence). J gave up 5 bases and V 6 bases, and 8 bases lay outside the gene matches. CDR3 protein: CSATGQGALETQYF. Written as DNA, the CDR3 is TGCAGTGCAACTGGACAGGGGGCTCTGGAGACCCAGTACTTC.

J is TRBJ1-2 and V is TRBV12-3 or TRBV12-4; 7 bases are a match to TRBD1. This CDR3 spans 12 amino acids. V lost 7 bases and J lost 4; bases outside the gene matches: 3. CDR3 in DNA: TGTGCCAGCACCGGGGACAGCTATGGCTACACCTTC. It specifies CASTGDSYGYTF.

This clonotype appeared many times. The CDR3 here is CSASTNYGYTF. The CDR3 DNA reads TGCAGCGCTTCCACTAACTATGGCTACACCTTC. V gene TRBV29-1 combines with J gene TRBJ1-2; the D is unclear. Germline loops: CDR1 SQVTM, CDR2 ANQGSEA. CDR3 size: 11 residues. Trimming removed 7 bases at V and 0 bases at J, with 6 bases between. Full variable domain (outside the CDR3, taken from reference TRBV29-1 and TRBJ1-2): SAVISQKPSRDICQRGTSLTIQCQVDSQVTMMFWYRQQPGQSLTLIATANQGSEATYESGFVIDKFPISRPNLTFSTLTVSNMSPEDSSIYLCSASTNYGYTFGSGTRLTVV.

In its sample, this clonotype was seen a few times. This chain joins TRBV11-3 and TRBJ2-7; TRBD1 matches at 11 bases. The CDR3 length is 14 residues. CDR1 is SGHNT, CDR2 YENEEA, per germline. V was pared by 4 bases and J by 6 bases, with 5 bases of the junction left unmatched. CDR3 DNA sequence: TGTGCCAGCAGCTCGGGACAGGGGGTAAGCGAGCAGTACTTC. It translates to CASSSGQGVSEQYF.

The chain joins TRBV2 to TRBJ2-7; TRBD2 matches 12 bases. The germline V gene has CDR1 SNHLY and CDR2 FYNNEI. The CDR3 loop spans 12 amino acids. After removal of 7 bases from V and 7 bases from J, the junction contained 2 bases not matched to a gene. The CDR3 DNA is TGTGCCAGCACCCTAGCGGGAGGGGAGCAGTACTTC. This encodes CASTLAGGEQYF.

V is TRBV6-1 and J is TRBJ2-4; D gene unclear. This CDR3 comprises 12 residues. Germline CDR1 is MNHNS and CDR2 is SASEGT. Trimming left V 4 bases short and J 6 bases short, with 7 bases between. The DNA for the CDR3 is TGTGCCAGCAGTGGGGTGGGAAACATTCAGTACTTC. This sequence encodes CASSGVGNIQYF.

This clonotype appeared a few times. A junction boundary mismatches the germline segment, possibly from a read error. The chain is built from TRBV7-7 and TRBJ2-2, with a weak D call TRBD1 (5 bases). CDR3 length: 14 amino acids. Germline CDR1 SSHAT, CDR2 FNYEAQ (reference sequence). The CDR3 reads CASSQGTGTGELFF. In nucleotides, the CDR3 is TGTGCTAGCAGCCAGGGCACGGGCACCGGGGAGCTGTTTTTT.

This clonotype appeared many times. The CDR3 here is CAISATGDTGELFF. The CDR3 bases are TGTGCCATCAGCGCGACAGGGGACACCGGGGAGCTGTTTTTT. The chain combines TRBV10-3 with TRBJ2-2; 8 bases agree with TRBD1. The V gene's germline CDR1 is ENHRY and CDR2 SYGVKD. The trim removed 6 bases at V and 3 bases at J, leaving 3 bases unmatched. This CDR3 is 14 amino acids long.

The V gene is TRBV28, the J gene TRBJ1-2; weak D call: TRBD1 (5 bases). The germline CDR1 and CDR2 sequences are MDHEN and SYDVKM. V lost 5 bases and J lost 0, with 22 bases in between. The CDR3 totals 18 residues. The CDR3 coding sequence is TGTGCCAGCAGTAACCTGACCGAGGGGAGAACGACTAACTATGGCTACACCTTC. The encoded protein is CASSNLTEGRTTNYGYTF.

The V gene is TRBV11-2, the J gene TRBJ2-5; maybe TRBD2 (6 bases). Trimming cost V 2 bases and J 5 bases, with 12 bases left between them. CDR1 and CDR2 from the germline V gene are SGHAT and FQNNGV. CDR3 length equals 14 residues. In DNA form, the CDR3 reads TGTGCCAGCAGCTTATCACTAGCATTGGAGACCCAGTACTTC. This sequence encodes CASSLSLALETQYF.

This clonotype was counted at least ten times. The CDR3 region is CSVAGQGGAGELFF. The CDR3 DNA is TGCAGCGTCGCGGGACAAGGTGGCGCCGGGGAGCTGTTTTTT. This sequence joins TRBV29-1 and TRBJ2-2; the D call may be TRBD1 or TRBD2 (6 bases each). Germline values: CDR1 SQVTM, CDR2 ANQGSEA. The CDR3 is 14 residues long. V lost 6 bases and J lost 6, with 17 bases in between.

This clonotype was recorded a few times. The rearrangement links TRBV6-2 or TRBV6-3 to TRBJ2-7; D is uncertain. The CDR3 extends over 12 amino acids. Germline V gives CDR1 MNHEY, CDR2 SVGEGT. V was trimmed by 4 bases and J by 0 bases, leaving 4 bases between them. The CDR3 is CASSWTSYEQYF. The CDR3 nucleotides are TGTGCCAGCAGTTGGACCTCCTACGAGCAGTACTTC.

At least ten counts were recorded for this clonotype. The chain couples TRBV20-1 to TRBJ1-5; D unresolved. In germline, CDR1 is DFQATT, CDR2 SNEGSKA (reference sequence). V lost 0 bases and J lost 4, with 10 bases in between. There are 14 residues in the CDR3. CDR3 in DNA: TGCAGTGCTAGAGATTTAACAACGAATCAGCCCCAGCATTTT. It translates to CSARDLTTNQPQHF.

This clonotype was counted at least ten times. The chain is built from TRBV12-5 and TRBJ2-7, with a weak D call TRBD1 (5 bases). This CDR3 contains 15 residues. V was clipped by 1 base and J by 5 bases, with 15 bases between them. CDR1 and CDR2 (germline): LGHNT, FRNRAP. The CDR3: CASGLASRVWDEQYF. The CDR3 coding sequence is TGTGCTAGTGGTTTGGCGAGCAGGGTCTGGGACGAGCAGTACTTC.

This clonotype was seen ten or more times. This chain uses TRBV27 with TRBJ2-4, with D unresolved. Per germline, CDR1 MNHEY and CDR2 SMNVEV (reference sequence). V was cut by 5 bases and J by 2 bases, with 19 bases left in between. The CDR3 covers 17 residues. The CDR3 loop reads CASSPGPLWNSKNIQYF. For the CDR3, the DNA is TGTGCCAGCAGTCCCGGGCCCCTTTGGAATTCCAAAAACATTCAGTACTTC.

This clonotype was detected many times. DNA for the CDR3: TGTGCCAGTAGTCCCGACCGGGACATGAACACTGAAGCTTTCTTT. It translates to CASSPDRDMNTEAFF. The V call is TRBV19, the J call TRBJ1-1, with D perhaps TRBD1 (6 bases). V was cut by 5 bases and J by 0 bases, with 13 bases left in between. The CDR3 has 15 residues. The germline gives CDR1 LNHDA, CDR2 SQIVND (reference sequence).

The chain uses TRBV7-2 and TRBJ2-5; 8 positions agree with TRBD1. Looked up from germline, CDR1 is SGHTA and CDR2 is FQGNSA. V lost 11 bases and J lost 0; bases outside the gene matches: 2. CDR3 length: 12 amino acids. CDR3 sequence (DNA): TGTGCCTCGGACAGGGACCAAGAGACCCAGTACTTC. It translates to CASDRDQETQYF.

The table lists this clonotype with many counts. CDR3 amino acids: CASSYSFDWDEKLFF. The CDR3 DNA follows: TGTGCCAGCAGTTACTCTTTCGATTGGGATGAAAAACTGTTTTTT. The chain joins TRBV6-5 to TRBJ1-4; D is uncertain. CDR3 length equals 15 residues. V was cut by 0 bases and J by 6 bases, with 11 bases left in between. Per the germline V gene, CDR1 is MNHEY and CDR2 is SVGAGI.

This clonotype was found many times. The chain is built from TRBV7-2 and TRBJ2-4; 7 bases are shared with TRBD1. V lost 2 bases, J lost 5 bases, and 18 bases stayed unmatched. Germline CDR1 SGHTA, CDR2 FQGNSA. The CDR3 is 19 residues long. For the CDR3, the DNA is TGTGCCAGCAGCTTATCGGCCCTGGCAGGGGGTTACGCCCAAAACATTCAGTACTTC. Protein sequence: CASSLSALAGGYAQNIQYF.

At least ten counts were recorded for this clonotype. A much bigger clone sits one base away, suggesting this may be a read error. The chain combines TRBV28 with TRBJ1-1; the D gene is possibly TRBD1 (5 bases). This CDR3 comprises 14 residues. CDR1 is MDHEN, CDR2 SYDVKM, per germline. V lost 4 bases and J 1 base, leaving 10 bases between the germline ends. The CDR3 DNA sequence: TGTGCCAGCAGTTCCGGGGCACCGAACACTGAAGCTTTCTTT. The encoded protein is CASSSGAPNTEAFF.